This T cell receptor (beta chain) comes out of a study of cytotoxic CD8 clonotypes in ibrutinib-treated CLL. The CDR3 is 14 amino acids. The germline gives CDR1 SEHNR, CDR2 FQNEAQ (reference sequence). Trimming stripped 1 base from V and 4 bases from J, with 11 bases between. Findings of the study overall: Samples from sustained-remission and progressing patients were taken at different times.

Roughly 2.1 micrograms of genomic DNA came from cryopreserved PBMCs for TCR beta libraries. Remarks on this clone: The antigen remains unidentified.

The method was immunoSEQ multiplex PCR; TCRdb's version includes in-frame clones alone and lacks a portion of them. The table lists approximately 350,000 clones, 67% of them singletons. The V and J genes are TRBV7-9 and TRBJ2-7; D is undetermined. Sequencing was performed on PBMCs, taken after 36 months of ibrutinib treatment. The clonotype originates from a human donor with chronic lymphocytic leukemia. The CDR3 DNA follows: TGTGCCAGCAGCTTAGGAGATCACGGGTACGAGCAGTACTTC. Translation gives CASSLGDHGYEQYF.